These T cell receptor beta chains were read from a single sample in a study of identical twins. TCRdb analysed the 5' RACE reads with MiXCR anew, one entry per CDR3 protein. The repertoire holds 500,000 or so distinct CDR3 sequences, with approximately 22% as singletons. This sample was also put to use in a study of T cells expressing NK-cell markers.

The specimen sequenced was CD4+ T cells sorted from blood. The receptors here all came from a woman aged 18 to 35 in good health. Both conserved end residues are part of each CDR3. Each record gives: D gene, clone size, J gene, V gene, CDR3 DNA, CDR3 protein. D genes are given only for firm matches. Rows may omit the clone size; those that give it use once, few, many or a size class.

TRBD1	NA	TRBJ1-4	TRBV2	TGTGCCAGCAGGATGACAGGGGGGATGACGGAACTGTTTTTT	CASRMTGGMTELFF
TRBD2	NA	TRBJ2-7	TRBV10-3	TGTGCCACCCAACTAGCGGGAGCCCACGAGCAGTACTTC	CATQLAGAHEQYF
TRBD2	NA	TRBJ2-3	TRBV11-2	TGTGCCAGCAGCTTAGGGAAAATTATAGCGGGAGGGCCCTCGGATACGCAGTATTTT	CASSLGKIIAGGPSDTQYF
TRBD1	few	TRBJ2-6	TRBV6-2/TRBV6-3	TGTGCCAGCAGGGGACAGGGGGCGTCTGTCGTCAACGTCCTGACTTTC	CASRGQGASVVNVLTF
NA	few	TRBJ1-2	TRBV29-1	TGCAGCGTTGAAGACCGGAGGGCTCTCTATGGCTACACCTTC	CSVEDRRALYGYTF
NA	few	TRBJ2-1	TRBV5-1	TGCGCCAGCAGCTTGGGGTTCAGGGCCTACAACAATGAGCAGTTCTTC	CASSLGFRAYNNEQFF
NA	few	TRBJ1-5	TRBV5-1	TGCGCCAGCAGCGAGGGGTATGGGCAGCCCCAGCATTTT	CASSEGYGQPQHF
NA	NA	TRBJ1-5	TRBV10-2	TGCGCCAGCAGGCCCAGGAGCAATAGCAATCAGCCCCAGCATTTT	CASRPRSNSNQPQHF
NA	NA	TRBJ1-6	TRBV6-5	TGTGCCAGCAGTTATGGATTTGCACCCCTCCACTTT	CASSYGFAPLHF
NA	few	TRBJ2-7	TRBV10-2	TGCGCCAGCGGCCGGGACGGGACCTACGAGCAGTACTTC	CASGRDGTYEQYF
NA	NA	TRBJ2-7	TRBV9	TGTGCCAGCAGCTTCCGACGGACCTACGAGCAGTACTTC	CASSFRRTYEQYF
TRBD2	many	TRBJ2-1	TRBV5-1	TGCGCCAGCAGCTTTACTAGCGGGGGGGCCGGGAATGAGCAGTTCTTC	CASSFTSGGAGNEQFF
NA	few	TRBJ2-7	TRBV12-3/TRBV12-4	TGTGCCAGCAGGGGGATGGGAGAGCAGTACTTC	CASRGMGEQYF
TRBD2	NA	TRBJ2-2	TRBV12-3/TRBV12-4	TGTGCCAGCAGTTTTGGGGGGGTGATTGCCGGGGAGCTGTTTTTT	CASSFGGVIAGELFF
NA	NA	TRBJ2-3	TRBV2	TGTGCCAGCAAAATCGACTGGACCCCCACAGATACGCAGTATTTT	CASKIDWTPTDTQYF
NA	NA	TRBJ1-1	TRBV6-1	TGTGCCAGCAGTGAGAGTAGGAGGGCGGCTTTCTTT	CASSESRRAAFF
NA	NA	TRBJ2-5	TRBV15	TGTGCCACCAGCATACGAACCAGAGAGACCCAGTACTTC	CATSIRTRETQYF
NA	many	TRBJ2-7	TRBV7-9	TGTGCCAGCAGCCCGTCAGTCTACGAGCAGTACTTC	CASSPSVYEQYF
TRBD2	NA	TRBJ2-2	TRBV12-3/TRBV12-4	TGTGCCAGCAGTCTGTACGGGGGGACTTACACTACCGGGGAGCTGTTTTTT	CASSLYGGTYTTGELFF
NA	many	TRBJ1-2	TRBV5-5	TGTGCCAGCAGCCGAGGACAGTCCATCGATACTAACTATGGCTACACCTTC	CASSRGQSIDTNYGYTF
TRBD2	NA	TRBJ2-5	TRBV18	TGTGCCAGCTCACCACCTACCGGACTAGCGGGGGCGACACCCCAAGAGACCCAGTACTTC	CASSPPTGLAGATPQETQYF
TRBD2	few	TRBJ2-4	TRBV29-1	TGCAGCGTTGAAGGGGGCGGGGGGGCGGTTGGAGCCAAAAACATTCAGTACTTC	CSVEGGGGAVGAKNIQYF
NA	NA	TRBJ2-7	TRBV5-1	TGCGCCAGCAGACCTCGGGGCATTAGCTCCTACGAGCAGTACTTC	CASRPRGISSYEQYF
TRBD2	NA	TRBJ2-1	TRBV11-2	TGTGCCAGCGGCCGACCCTCTTCTAGCGGGAGAAGCTCCTACAATGAGCAGTTCTTC	CASGRPSSSGRSSYNEQFF
NA	few	TRBJ1-2	TRBV11-2	TGTGCCAGCAGCTTAGACTACTCCGGGGAGGGCTACACCTTC	CASSLDYSGEGYTF
NA	many	TRBJ2-1	TRBV7-8	TGTGCCAGCAGCTTAGTCCGGGGCAATGAGCAGTTCTTC	CASSLVRGNEQFF
NA	many	TRBJ2-1	TRBV20-1	TGCAGTGCTAGAGAATCCGGTAGCTCCTACAATGAGCAGTTCTTC	CSARESGSSYNEQFF
NA	NA	TRBJ2-7	TRBV6-5	TGTGCCAGCAGTTACTCGCTAGCTAACCGAGCCTACGAGCAGTACTTC	CASSYSLANRAYEQYF
TRBD2	few	TRBJ2-3	TRBV12-3/TRBV12-4	TGTGCCAGCAGTTCAGCGGGAGGACTCACAGATACGCAGTATTTT	CASSSAGGLTDTQYF
NA	few	TRBJ2-3	TRBV7-2	TGTGCCAGCAGCTTATCCGAGCAGGCCACAGATACGCAGTATTTT	CASSLSEQATDTQYF
TRBD1	few	TRBJ2-5	TRBV5-1	TGCGCCAGCAGCTTGCAGGGGGCATTTCAAGAGACCCAGTACTTC	CASSLQGAFQETQYF
NA	NA	TRBJ2-4	TRBV12-3/TRBV12-4	TGTGCCAGCAGTCCCCCACGGTCCTTCAAAAACATTCAGTACTTC	CASSPPRSFKNIQYF
NA	NA	TRBJ1-6	TRBV12-3/TRBV12-4	TGTGCCAGCAGGGAACATGCCCGGAATTCACCCCTCCACTTT	CASREHARNSPLHF
NA	few	TRBJ2-7	TRBV7-7	TGTGCCAGCAGCATACTAGTCAGGAAGTCCTACGAGCAGTACTTC	CASSILVRKSYEQYF
TRBD2	NA	TRBJ2-1	TRBV3-1	TGTGCCAGCAGCCAAGAGTTCTCGGCGGGGGGGCACAGTGAGCAGTTCTTC	CASSQEFSAGGHSEQFF
NA	NA	TRBJ2-7	TRBV20-1	TGCAGTGCTACAGGGGGGGCCTACGAGCAGTACTTC	CSATGGAYEQYF
NA	NA	TRBJ2-1	TRBV29-1	TGCAGCGTTGGGACCCATACTAGTTCCAATGAGCAGTTCTTC	CSVGTHTSSNEQFF
NA	few	TRBJ2-1	TRBV20-1	TGCAGTGCTAGAGTTTTAGCGGAGCAGTTCTTC	CSARVLAEQFF
NA	NA	TRBJ2-1	TRBV2	TGTGCCAGCCGTAGGACAGCATACAATGAGCAGTTCTTC	CASRRTAYNEQFF
NA	few	TRBJ1-2	TRBV5-1	TGCGCCAGCAGCCCCGACTGGGGAGGCTACACCTTC	CASSPDWGGYTF
NA	NA	TRBJ2-5	TRBV6-1	TGTGCCAGCAGTCTGGGCCGATCGGCCCAGTACTTC	CASSLGRSAQYF
NA	NA	TRBJ2-3	TRBV7-2	TGTGCCAGCAGCTCCTCGACTAGCACAGATACGCAGTATTTT	CASSSSTSTDTQYF
NA	NA	TRBJ2-2	TRBV11-2	TGTGCCAGCTCTCCCCCCTATCCGGGCCTTATAAACACCGGGGAGCTGTTTTTT	CASSPPYPGLINTGELFF
NA	many	TRBJ1-2	TRBV29-1	TGCAGCGTTGAAGATCCGCGGGAGAGGGGCTACACCTTC	CSVEDPRERGYTF
NA	few	TRBJ2-2	TRBV27	TGTGCCAGCAGCTACCACAGGGCCCAGGCCGGGGAGCTGTTTTTT	CASSYHRAQAGELFF
TRBD2	NA	TRBJ2-1	TRBV20-1	TGCAGTGCTAGTTCCGGGGGGGGCTACAATGAGCAGTTCTTC	CSASSGGGYNEQFF
NA	NA	TRBJ2-5	TRBV5-6	TGTGCCAGCAGCCCCCCCCCAGGCGCTAGCCTACAAGAGACCCAGTACTTC	CASSPPPGASLQETQYF
NA	NA	TRBJ1-1	TRBV9	TGTGCCAGCAGCCTAGCGGCCAGTAACACTGAAGCTTTCTTT	CASSLAASNTEAFF
NA	NA	TRBJ2-2	TRBV6-2/TRBV6-3	TGTGCCATCCGAGGAGGCTGGTTCGCCGGGGAGCTGTTTTTT	CAIRGGWFAGELFF